This TCR beta chain derives from a study of post-analysis software for immune sequencing data. Regarding the study as a whole: A significant reduction in normalized Chao1 diversity was observed in multiple sclerosis patients versus controls. When patients were compared with controls, about five TRBV segments were more frequent, TRBV5-6, TRBV5-1 and TRBV20-1 among them.

With 1 base clipped from V and 15 bases from J, the junction kept 6 bases outside the gene matches. CDR1 MGHRA and CDR2 YSYEKL come from the germline V gene. The CDR3 spans 14 residues. Unique molecular identifiers had been added to the TCR beta cDNA libraries. TCRdb re-derived calls from the PCR reads in MiXCR, one entry per CDR3 protein. The sample lists 450,000 to 650,000 distinct CDR3 sequences; roughly 40% were seen once. Concerning this clonotype: Its target is not known.

The specimen was blood. V and J are TRBV4-1 and TRBJ2-1; 13 nucleotides match TRBD2. The receptor was isolated from a girl aged 10-17 years with multiple sclerosis. The CDR3 protein is CASSQGGLAGASFF. The CDR3 DNA reads as TGCGCCAGCAGCCAAGGTGGACTAGCGGGGGCCTCGTTCTTC.